Sequencing of this T cell receptor beta chain was carried out in a study of somatic mutations in cytotoxic T cells in rheumatoid arthritis. General study findings and limits: A largest CD8+ clone above 20% of CD8+ cells occurred in about an eighth of the 65 patients. Among rheumatoid arthritis patients and age-matched healthy controls, CD8+ T-cell clonality was not significantly different.

For this clone: Its matching antigen is unknown.

V was trimmed by 2 bases and J by 3 bases, leaving 8 bases between them. Germline CDR1 SGHRS, CDR2 YFSETQ. The CDR3 has 13 residues. As originally analysed: Patient CD8+ clones exceeding 1% seldom corresponded to published virus-specific TCRB sequences. Assay: immunoSEQ multiplex PCR; the TCRdb copy retains only in-frame clones and omits some. V, J and clone size are those of that table, while D and trimming were read from the DNA. The sample includes around 11,000 clones, 90% to 95% of them seen just once. The specimen was CD8+ T cells sorted from blood. The sequence came from a woman between 18 and 29 years old with rheumatoid arthritis. The rearrangement joins TRBV5-1 to TRBJ1-1; TRBD1 might be the D (6 bases). CDR3 loop: CASSLQGYTEAFF. The CDR3 DNA follows: TGCGCCAGCAGCTTACAGGGCTACACTGAAGCTTTCTTT.